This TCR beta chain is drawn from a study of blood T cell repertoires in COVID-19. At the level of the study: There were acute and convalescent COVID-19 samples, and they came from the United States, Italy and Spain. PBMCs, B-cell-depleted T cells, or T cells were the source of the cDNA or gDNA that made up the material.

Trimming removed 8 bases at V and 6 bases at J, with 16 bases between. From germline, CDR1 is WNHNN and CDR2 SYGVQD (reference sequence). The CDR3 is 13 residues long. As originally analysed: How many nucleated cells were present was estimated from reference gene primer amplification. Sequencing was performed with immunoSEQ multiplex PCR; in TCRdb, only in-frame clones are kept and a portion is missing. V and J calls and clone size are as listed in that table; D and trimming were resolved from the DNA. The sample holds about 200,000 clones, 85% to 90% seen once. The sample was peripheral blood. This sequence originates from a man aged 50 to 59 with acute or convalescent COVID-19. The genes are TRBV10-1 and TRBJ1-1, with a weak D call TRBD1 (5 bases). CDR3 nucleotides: TGCGCCAGCTCGCGAGACAGCCTCGCTGAAGCTTTCTTT. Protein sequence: CASSRDSLAEAFF.